These T cell receptor beta chains were read from a single sample in a study of read filtering for tumor transcriptome and immune sequencing. One entry per CDR3 protein results from TCRdb running MiXCR on the reads. The sample lists fewer than 30,000 distinct CDR3 sequences; approximately 15% were seen once. Sequenced: a population of CD138-negative cells sorted from bone marrow. The receptors were gathered from a donor over 35 with multiple myeloma. Both conserved end residues are part of each CDR3. D genes are given only for firm matches. For some rows the clone size is stated as once, few or many, or as a class when expanded; others skip it.

D | size | J | V | CDR3 | DNA
NA | many | TRBJ1-5 | TRBV2 | CASRDHNQPQHF | TGTGCCAGCAGGGATCATAATCAGCCCCAGCATTTT
TRBD2 | NA | TRBJ2-1 | TRBV6-2/TRBV6-3 | CASSFPIEAGGYNEQFF | TGTGCCAGCAGTTTTCCCATTGAGGCGGGAGGTTACAATGAGCAGTTCTTC
TRBD1 | NA | TRBJ1-6 | TRBV11-2 | CASRSGTGNPPPHF | TGTGCCAGCAGGTCCGGGACAGGGAATCCACCCCCCCACTTT
NA | many | TRBJ2-3 | TRBV7-9 | CASSGRRALLFADTQYF | TGTGCCAGCAGCGGGCGAAGGGCTTTGCTTTTTGCAGATACGCAGTATTTT
TRBD1 | many | TRBJ1-2 | TRBV7-7 | CASSLEDRENYGYTF | TGTGCTAGCAGCTTAGAGGACAGGGAAAACTATGGCTACACCTTC
NA | many | TRBJ1-5 | TRBV7-9 | CASSLTDQPQHF | TGTGCCAGCAGCTTAACGGATCAGCCCCAGCATTTT
TRBD1 | many | TRBJ1-3 | TRBV7-2 | CASSRQGGSGNTIYF | TGTGCCAGCAGCAGACAGGGTGGCTCTGGAAACACCATATATTTT
NA | many | TRBJ2-2 | TRBV9 | CASSVEGGKGGELFF | TGTGCCAGCAGCGTAGAGGGCGGGAAAGGCGGGGAGCTGTTTTTT
NA | NA | TRBJ1-5 | TRBV10-3 | CATKEGCNQPQHF | TGTGCCACCAAGGAGGGCTGCAATCAGCCCCAGCATTTT
NA | many | TRBJ2-1 | TRBV5-1 | CASSLAGSYNEQFF | TGCGCCAGCAGCTTGGCCGGATCCTACAATGAGCAGTTCTTC
NA | NA | TRBJ2-1 | TRBV19 | CASSILTVDEQFF | TGTGCCAGTAGTATCTTGACAGTTGATGAGCAGTTCTTC
TRBD1 | NA | TRBJ2-4 | TRBV10-3 | CAISDDRGLREAKNIQYF | TGTGCCATCAGTGATGACAGGGGGCTCCGGGAGGCCAAAAACATTCAGTACTTC
NA | few | TRBJ1-2 | TRBV19 | CASSIAQDGYTF | TGTGCCAGTAGTATAGCGCAGGATGGCTACACCTTC
TRBD1 | many | TRBJ2-7 | TRBV18 | CASSVTGDSYEQYF | TGTGCCAGCTCAGTTACAGGGGACTCCTACGAGCAGTACTTC
TRBD1 | many | TRBJ1-4 | TRBV2 | CASSERQGASEKLFF | TGTGCCAGCAGTGAGAGACAGGGGGCATCGGAAAAACTGTTTTTT
NA | NA | TRBJ2-5 | TRBV20-1 | CSATRMGEETQYF | TGCAGTGCTACCCGGATGGGGGAGGAGACCCAGTACTTC
NA | NA | TRBJ2-1 | TRBV4-1 | CASSQVRRNGQFF | TGCGCCAGCAGCCAAGTAAGGAGGAATGGGCAGTTCTTC
TRBD2 | NA | TRBJ2-1 | TRBV28 | CASRGTSGRASYNEQFF | TGTGCCAGCAGAGGGACTAGCGGGAGGGCCTCCTACAATGAGCAGTTCTTC
NA | many | TRBJ2-7 | TRBV6-5 | CASSYETDSYEQYF | TGTGCCAGCAGTTACGAGACGGACTCCTACGAGCAGTACTTC
NA | few | TRBJ2-5 | TRBV11-3 | CASSLVVGVETQYF | TGTGCCAGCAGCTTAGTGGTAGGGGTGGAGACCCAGTACTTC
TRBD1 | many | TRBJ2-5 | TRBV5-1 | CASENPGQEETQYF | TGCGCCAGCGAAAACCCCGGACAGGAAGAGACCCAGTACTTC
NA | many | TRBJ1-1 | TRBV5-1 | CASSFSTVNTEAFF | TGCGCCAGCAGCTTTTCGACAGTGAACACTGAAGCTTTCTTT
TRBD1 | many | TRBJ2-1 | TRBV11-3 | CASSLSGGIGNEQFF | TGTGCCAGCAGCTTATCAGGGGGCATAGGGAATGAGCAGTTCTTC
NA | many | TRBJ2-2 | TRBV6-2/TRBV6-3 | CASGYGGTGELFF | TGTGCCAGCGGTTACGGGGGCACCGGGGAGCTGTTTTTT
TRBD1 | NA | TRBJ1-2 | TRBV5-1 | CASSLTGGGGYTF | TGCGCCAGCAGCTTGACAGGGGGAGGAGGCTACACCTTC
NA | many | TRBJ2-2 | TRBV7-2 | CASSLEMTITGELFF | TGTGCCAGCAGCTTAGAAATGACAATCACCGGGGAGCTGTTTTTT
NA | medium-sized | TRBJ2-1 | TRBV6-2/TRBV6-3 | CASREYGIWNEQFF | TGTGCCAGCCGGGAGTACGGGATATGGAATGAGCAGTTCTTC
TRBD2 | many | TRBJ2-3 | TRBV12-3/TRBV12-4 | CASSRTSGTDTQYF | TGTGCCAGCAGCCGGACTAGCGGGACAGATACGCAGTATTTT
NA | many | TRBJ2-1 | TRBV18 | CASSPPVYEQFF | TGTGCCAGCTCACCACCTGTCTATGAGCAGTTCTTC
NA | NA | TRBJ2-7 | TRBV28 | CASSLWVAETGLNTYEQYF | TGTGCCAGCAGTTTATGGGTTGCAGAGACGGGACTCAACACCTACGAGCAGTACTTC
NA | NA | TRBJ2-1 | TRBV19 | CASSIKGRSNEQLF | TGTGCCAGTAGTATTAAGGGACGGAGCAATGAGCAGCTCTTC
TRBD2 | many | TRBJ2-3 | TRBV20-1 | CSAGLAGSTDTQYF | TGCAGTGCTGGACTAGCGGGGAGCACAGATACGCAGTATTTT
NA | many | TRBJ1-1 | TRBV12-3/TRBV12-4 | CASSLQGTRAFF | TGTGCCAGCAGTTTACAGGGTACTCGGGCTTTCTTT
TRBD2 | NA | TRBJ2-2 | TRBV7-2 | CAGSLVKTGYIAGHGQNTGELFF | TGTGCCGGCAGCTTAGTTAAGACGGGATACATAGCGGGCCATGGGCAAAACACCGGGGAGCTGTTTTTT
NA | many | TRBJ2-4 | TRBV29-1 | CGRSYCGYHTAKNIQYF | TGCGGCCGGAGTTATTGTGGGTACCATACGGCCAAAAACATTCAGTACTTC
NA | NA | TRBJ2-2 | TRBV30 | CAWSEEGAGELFF | TGTGCCTGGAGTGAGGAGGGGGCCGGGGAGCTGTTTTTT
TRBD2 | many | TRBJ2-5 | TRBV5-1 | CASSSPGLVQEAQYF | TGCGCCAGCAGCTCTCCGGGACTAGTCCAAGAGGCCCAGTACTTC
NA | NA | TRBJ1-1 | TRBV29-1 | CSGRRTAGTEAFF | TGCAGCGGACGTCGGACAGCCGGGACTGAAGCTTTCTTT